The source of this T cell receptor beta chain is a study of CD8+ T cells in alopecia areata. Treatment described: oral pan-JAK inhibitor, 5-10 mg twice daily. CDR1 SNHLY and CDR2 FYNNEI come from the germline V gene. The CDR3 length is 14 residues. V lost 9 bases, J lost 0 bases, and 2 bases stayed unmatched. cDNA reverse transcribed from extracted RNA served as the sequencing template. Profiling relied on immunoSEQ multiplex PCR, and the TCRdb table lists in-frame clones only, not all of them. Here the sample spans around 110,000 clones, over 80% being singletons. This sequence joins TRBV2 and TRBJ2-1, with 10 bases lining up with TRBD2. This TCR was sampled from a human donor with alopecia areata. The sample was CD8+ T cells sorted from blood, taken at week 24, from a patient treated with tofacitinib. The CDR3 protein is CASSGGSSYNEQFF. CDR3 nucleotides: TGTGCCAGTAGCGGGGGGAGCTCCTACAATGAGCAGTTCTTC.